The clone carrying this TCR beta chain was seen just once. CD8+ and CD4+ T cells taken from blood had their TCR beta sequenced. The authors reverse transcribed about 0.5 to 1 ug RNA with random hexamers. The CDR3 of TCR beta was amplified by immunoSEQ multiplex PCR across 54 Vbeta and 13 Jbeta. TCRdb reprocessed the immunoSEQ multiplex PCR reads with MiXCR, giving one entry per CDR3 protein. In the table there are a few hundred thousand distinct CDR3 sequences, about 94% of which are singletons. This sample was included in a study of CD8 T cells in Susac syndrome. Across the whole study: Active disease was present in six of the sequenced Susac syndrome patients, whereas fewer than ten of them were in remission. At blood draw, Susac syndrome patients were therapy-naive, on corticosteroids, or on intravenous immunoglobulin alone.

The source of this sequence is a human donor with Susac syndrome. Sequencing used CD4+ T cells from PBMCs.

CDR3 region: CAWSLGQGKLDRGNTEAFF. DNA for the CDR3: TGTGCCTGGAGCCTGGGACAGGGGAAACTCGATAGGGGAAACACTGAAGCTTTCTTT. The chain joins TRBV30 to TRBJ1-1, with 10 bases identical to TRBD1. Per germline, CDR1 GTSNPN and CDR2 SVGIG (reference sequence). V dropped 3 bases and J dropped 2; count of bases not matched to a gene: 18. This CDR3 comprises 19 residues.